A selection of T cell receptor beta chains follows, all from one sample in a study of shared clonotypes between healthy human individuals. Sequencing was performed with immunoSEQ multiplex PCR; in TCRdb, only in-frame clones are kept and a portion is missing. The sample has a few million clones; approximately 90% are singletons. Material for sequencing was naive CD4+ T cells from PBMCs. Receptors were obtained from a man between 18 and 29 years old in good health. Some clones in this sample may be carry-over from other donors' samples. The CDR3 runs from the conserved cysteine through the conserved F or W. Each record gives: J gene, clone size, D gene, V gene, CDR3 protein, CDR3 DNA. The D gene is left open where the match is weak. A clone size is listed for some rows: how often the clone was seen (once, few, many), or a class if it is expanded.

>TRBJ2-1|NA|TRBD1|TRBV25-1
CASRDDRGDNEQFF
TGTGCCAGCAGGGACGACAGGGGAGACAATGAGCAGTTCTTC
>TRBJ2-6|NA|NA|TRBV19
CASSLSSGANVLTF
TGTGCCAGTAGTCTGTCCTCTGGGGCCAACGTCCTGACTTTC
>TRBJ1-1|NA|NA|TRBV7-6
CASSFGSGGTEAFF
TGTGCCAGCAGCTTTGGGTCGGGTGGCACTGAAGCTTTCTTT
>TRBJ2-2|NA|NA|TRBV6-6
CASSYGGTGELFF
TGTGCCAGCAGTTACGGGGGAACCGGGGAGCTGTTTTTT
>TRBJ2-3|NA|NA|TRBV12-5
CASGLHSNRRPDTQYF
TGTGCTAGTGGTTTGCATTCGAATCGCCGCCCAGATACGCAGTATTTT
>TRBJ2-2|NA|NA|TRBV7-2
CASSLESGELFF
TGTGCCAGCAGCTTAGAATCCGGGGAGCTGTTTTTT
>TRBJ1-1|NA|NA|TRBV6-6
CASGINQGKAAEAFF
TGTGCCAGCGGAATAAATCAGGGTAAAGCCGCTGAAGCTTTCTTT
>TRBJ1-2|NA|NA|TRBV25-1
CASSETRYGYTF
TGTGCCAGCAGTGAGACGCGCTATGGCTACACCTTC
>TRBJ2-3|once|TRBD2|TRBV6-5
CASSSGSGSTDTQYF
TGTGCCAGCAGTTCAGGTAGCGGGAGCACAGATACGCAGTATTTT
>TRBJ1-4|NA|NA|TRBV14
CASSQGAGALPEKLFF
TGTGCCAGCAGCCAAGGTGCAGGGGCTCTTCCGGAAAAACTGTTTTTT
>TRBJ2-7|NA|NA|TRBV5-4
CASSLGQGNYEQYF
TGTGCCAGCAGCTTGGGCCAGGGAAACTACGAGCAGTACTTC
>TRBJ2-3|once|TRBD2|TRBV9
CASSAIPLAGEDTQYF
TGTGCCAGCAGCGCCATCCCTCTAGCGGGAGAGGATACGCAGTATTTT
>TRBJ2-1|NA|TRBD2|TRBV2
CASSWTSGKSSYNEQFF
TGTGCCAGCAGTTGGACTAGCGGGAAGAGCTCCTACAATGAGCAGTTCTTC
>TRBJ2-2|NA|NA|TRBV5-1
CASSLYGDTGELFF
TGCGCCAGCAGCTTGTATGGGGACACCGGGGAGCTGTTTTTT
>TRBJ2-7|once|NA|TRBV6-1
CASSYFGANYEQYF
TGTGCCAGCAGCTATTTCGGGGCCAACTACGAGCAGTACTTC
>TRBJ2-5|once|NA|TRBV25-1
CASSDTAGAGVGETQYF
TGTGCCAGCAGTGATACTGCCGGGGCCGGAGTTGGAGAGACCCAGTACTTC
>TRBJ2-1|NA|NA|TRBV7-7
CASSLDGQYNEQFF
TGTGCCAGCAGCTTAGATGGACAGTACAATGAGCAGTTCTTC
>TRBJ2-7|NA|TRBD1|TRBV7-8
CASSLDATGSDEQYF
TGTGCCAGCAGCTTAGATGCGACAGGGTCCGACGAGCAGTACTTC
>TRBJ2-5|NA|NA|TRBV29-1
CSVEDTGGEETQYF
TGCAGCGTTGAAGATACCGGCGGAGAAGAGACCCAGTACTTC
>TRBJ2-1|NA|TRBD2|TRBV19
CASSTGLANNEQFF
TGTGCCAGTAGTACCGGACTAGCGAACAATGAGCAGTTCTTC
>TRBJ1-2|NA|NA|TRBV6-5
CASSYTGGPIYGYTF
TGTGCCAGCAGTTATACTGGGGGCCCAATCTATGGCTACACCTTC
>TRBJ2-7|NA|NA|TRBV5-6
CASSVGGYEQYF
TGTGCCAGCAGCGTTGGCGGGTACGAGCAGTACTTC
>TRBJ2-7|NA|NA|TRBV5-1
CASSLDREQYF
TGCGCCAGCAGCTTAGACCGCGAGCAGTACTTC
>TRBJ1-1|NA|NA|TRBV28
CASSQRRTEAFF
TGTGCCAGCAGCCAGAGGCGGACTGAAGCTTTCTTT
>TRBJ1-1|NA|NA|TRBV2
CASSETIVGISAEAFF
TGTGCCAGCAGTGAAACAATTGTGGGAATCAGCGCTGAAGCTTTCTTT
>TRBJ1-1|NA|TRBD1|TRBV5-1
CASSWETGDTEAFF
TGCGCCAGCAGCTGGGAAACAGGGGACACTGAAGCTTTCTTT
>TRBJ1-5|NA|TRBD1|TRBV2
CAGQTGGGQPQHF
TGTGCCGGACAGACAGGGGGTGGTCAGCCCCAGCATTTT
>TRBJ1-2|NA|NA|TRBV5-1
CASSRAADSYGYTF
TGCGCCAGCAGCCGAGCGGCCGACAGCTATGGCTACACCTTC
>TRBJ1-2|NA|TRBD1|TRBV25-1
CASSNLNRDRGIYGYTF
TGTGCCAGCAGTAATCTAAACCGGGACAGGGGTATCTATGGCTACACCTTC
>TRBJ2-5|NA|NA|TRBV2
CASSPPGQAGGETQYF
TGTGCCAGCAGTCCTCCGGGTCAAGCCGGGGGTGAGACCCAGTACTTC
>TRBJ2-3|NA|NA|TRBV11-2
CASRRLASTDTQYF
TGTGCCAGCAGGCGACTGGCTAGCACAGATACGCAGTATTTT
>TRBJ1-5|few|TRBD1|TRBV6-4
CASSDTWDRENQPQHF
TGTGCCAGCAGTGACACCTGGGACAGGGAGAATCAGCCCCAGCATTTT
>TRBJ2-7|NA|TRBD1|TRBV15
CATSVQLGQGYEQYF
TGTGCCACCAGCGTCCAGCTAGGACAGGGCTACGAGCAGTACTTC
>TRBJ1-5|NA|NA|TRBV19
CASSIWQGTPWGQPQHF
TGTGCCAGTAGTATATGGCAGGGGACCCCCTGGGGTCAGCCCCAGCATTTT
>TRBJ1-2|NA|TRBD1|TRBV28
CASRNGRQGWGYGYTF
TGTGCCAGCAGAAACGGTAGACAGGGGTGGGGCTATGGCTACACCTTC
>TRBJ2-5|NA|NA|TRBV18
CASSPGQTGTQYF
TGTGCCAGCTCACCGGGGCAGACAGGGACCCAGTACTTC
>TRBJ2-3|NA|NA|TRBV7-2
CASSLVPSDTQYF
TGTGCCAGCAGCTTAGTACCGTCAGATACGCAGTATTTT
>TRBJ2-7|once|NA|TRBV30
CAWGQTSYEQYF
TGTGCCTGGGGTCAGACCTCCTACGAGCAGTACTTC
>TRBJ1-1|NA|NA|TRBV7-2
CASSFQGVPNTEAFF
TGTGCCAGCAGCTTCCAGGGAGTCCCGAACACTGAAGCTTTCTTT
>TRBJ1-2|NA|NA|TRBV28
CASSLSPRGYTF
TGTGCCAGCAGTCTGTCCCCCCGGGGCTACACCTTC
>TRBJ2-2|NA|TRBD1|TRBV11-3
CASSLGSGQGRNTGELFF
TGTGCCAGCAGCTTAGGATCCGGACAGGGGCGGAACACCGGGGAGCTGTTTTTT
>TRBJ1-1|NA|NA|TRBV4-1
CASSQGLAGANTEAFF
TGCGCCAGCAGCCAAGGGCTAGCTGGGGCGAACACTGAAGCTTTCTTT
>TRBJ2-1|NA|NA|TRBV4-1
CASSQVDRPNEQFF
TGCGCCAGCAGCCAGGTGGACAGACCAAATGAGCAGTTCTTC
>TRBJ2-1|NA|NA|TRBV7-9
CASRYARNEQFF
TGTGCCAGCAGATATGCGAGGAATGAGCAGTTCTTC
>TRBJ2-7|NA|NA|TRBV29-1
CSVELLAGGIGEQYF
TGCAGCGTTGAGCTTTTGGCAGGGGGGATCGGCGAGCAGTACTTC
>TRBJ1-4|NA|NA|TRBV5-4
CASSSRAGEGEKLFF
TGTGCCAGCAGCTCCCGGGCCGGGGAGGGCGAAAAACTGTTTTTT
>TRBJ2-7|NA|NA|TRBV2
CASSEQGQYYEQYF
TGTGCCAGCAGTGAACAGGGGCAGTACTACGAGCAGTACTTC
>TRBJ2-1|NA|NA|TRBV10-3
CAISDPGSYNEQFF
TGTGCCATCAGTGACCCAGGGTCCTACAATGAGCAGTTCTTC
>TRBJ2-6|NA|NA|TRBV5-1
CASSLRRSGANVLTF
TGCGCCAGCAGCTTAAGGCGCTCTGGGGCCAACGTCCTGACTTTC
>TRBJ1-4|NA|NA|TRBV18
CASSPPGTANEKLFF
TGTGCCAGCTCACCACCAGGGACGGCGAATGAAAAACTGTTTTTT
>TRBJ1-5|NA|NA|TRBV6-5
CASSYSQNQPQHF
TGTGCCAGCAGTTACTCTCAGAATCAGCCCCAGCATTTT
>TRBJ1-2|NA|NA|TRBV28
CATEGVNYGYTF
TGTGCCACCGAAGGGGTCAACTATGGCTACACCTTC
>TRBJ2-3|once|TRBD2|TRBV29-1
CSAIAGGPGSTQYF
TGCAGCGCCATAGCGGGAGGGCCTGGTTCTACGCAGTATTTT
>TRBJ1-1|NA|NA|TRBV28
CASTLGHGRLATEAFF
TGTGCCAGCACCTTGGGGCATGGAAGGTTGGCCACTGAAGCTTTCTTT
>TRBJ2-1|NA|NA|TRBV20-1
CSGYSYNEQFF
TGCAGCGGTTACTCCTACAATGAGCAGTTCTTC
>TRBJ2-7|NA|TRBD1|TRBV7-3
CASSYGTGGSYEQYF
TGTGCCAGCAGCTATGGGACAGGGGGAAGCTACGAGCAGTACTTC
>TRBJ1-3|NA|NA|TRBV28
CASSPTGTLSGNTIYF
TGTGCCAGCAGTCCCACCGGGACGCTCTCTGGAAACACCATATATTTT
>TRBJ2-1|NA|TRBD2|TRBV20-1
CSARRGDEQFF
TGCAGTGCTAGACGGGGGGATGAGCAGTTCTTC
>TRBJ2-7|NA|TRBD2|TRBV6-1
CASRGGEQYF
TGTGCCAGCCGCGGGGGCGAGCAGTACTTC
>TRBJ1-3|NA|NA|TRBV7-2
CASSLRGSGNTIYF
TGTGCCAGCAGCCTACGGGGCTCTGGAAACACCATATATTTT